Listed here are 18 T cell receptor beta chains from one sample, sequenced in a study of graft-versus-host responses after intestinal transplantation. Sequencing was performed with immunoSEQ multiplex PCR; in TCRdb, only in-frame clones are kept and a portion is missing. The table lists about 22,000 clones, around 78% of them singletons. The graft tissue was processed, and this released both intraepithelial and lamina propria lymphocytes. The source material was ileum tissue, sampled 12 days after intestinal transplant. These receptors were obtained from a human patient who received an intestinal transplant, so some T cells may come from the graft donor.

This sequence joins TRBV5-5 and TRBJ2-2; D is undetermined. Germline V lookup: CDR1 SGHKS, CDR2 YYEKEE (reference sequence). V was shortened by 2 bases and J by 5 bases, with 10 bases between the two germline ends. This CDR3 comprises 14 residues. Here the CDR3 DNA reads TGTGCCAGCAGCTTCCGGCAGGCGACCGGGGAGCTGTTTTTT. It is translated as CASSFRQATGELFF.

The V gene is TRBV4-2, the J gene TRBJ2-7; D unclear. Trimming cost V 1 base and J 0 bases, with 13 bases left between them. Germline V gene sequence: CDR1 LGHNA, CDR2 YNFKEQ. CDR3 length equals 16 residues. CDR3 sequence: CASSQVGQTVSYEQYF. For the CDR3, the DNA is TGTGCCAGCAGCCAAGTTGGCCAAACCGTCTCCTACGAGCAGTACTTC.

This rearrangement joins TRBV5-1 to TRBJ2-5, with D hard to call. CDR3 length: 14 amino acids. V lost 1 base and J lost 2, with 9 bases in between. The germline V gene encodes CDR1 SGHRS and CDR2 YFSETQ. CDR3 region: CASSLLADQETQYF. The CDR3 region has the DNA TGCGCCAGCAGCTTGTTGGCTGATCAAGAGACCCAGTACTTC.

The rearrangement links TRBV9 to TRBJ2-2; unclear D gene. Germline loops: CDR1 SGDLS, CDR2 YYNGEE. V lost 4 bases, J lost 3 bases, and 7 bases lay in between. The CDR3 runs 13 residues. CDR3 bases: TGTGCCAGCAGCACGCGATACACCGGGGAGCTGTTTTTT. It yields the protein CASSTRYTGELFF.

The chain joins TRBV28 to TRBJ1-1, with 9 bases identical to TRBD1. The CDR3 sequence is 16 residues long. V gave up 6 bases and J gave up 2 bases; unmatched junction bases: 10. The germline gives CDR1 MDHEN, CDR2 SYDVKM. This CDR3 is CASSPPRQGDNTEAFF. CDR3 nucleotides: TGTGCCAGCAGCCCACCGAGACAGGGGGACAACACTGAAGCTTTCTTT.

V gene TRBV19 combines with J gene TRBJ2-2; 9 nucleotides line up with TRBD2. Germline CDR1 is LNHDA and CDR2 is SQIVND (reference sequence). The V and J ends lost 2 bases and 5 bases, in that order; junction bases with no gene match: 3. The CDR3 runs 15 residues. The CDR3 nucleotides are TGTGCCAGTAGTATATACGCGGGAGGGACCGGGGAGCTGTTTTTT. Protein product: CASSIYAGGTGELFF.

This chain links TRBV27 with TRBJ2-5; D is possibly TRBD1 (5 bases). V gave up 4 bases and J gave up 1 base, with 16 bases separating them. This CDR3 region has 16 residues. Looked up from germline, CDR1 is MNHEY and CDR2 is SMNVEV (reference sequence). CDR3 nucleotides: TGTGCCAGCAGTTCTGAGCCGACAGACCTCCAAGAGACCCAGTACTTC. Protein sequence: CASSSEPTDLQETQYF.

This clone was observed a few times. This chain uses TRBV13 with TRBJ1-3, with D maybe TRBD1 (6 bases). CDR3 length: 15 residues. V was shortened by 5 bases and J by 4 bases, with 15 bases between the two germline ends. Germline V gene data show CDR1 as PRHDT and CDR2 as FYEKMQ (reference sequence). The CDR3 loop is CASSPPTGEGNTIYF. CDR3 DNA sequence: TGTGCCAGCAGCCCCCCGACAGGTGAAGGAAACACCATATATTTT.

The chain links TRBV13 to TRBJ1-1, with unresolved D. The CDR3 sequence is 13 residues long. Germline V CDR1 and CDR2: PRHDT, FYEKMQ (reference sequence). Trimming cost V 0 bases and J 5 bases, with 7 bases left between them. CDR3 DNA: TGTGCCAGCAGCTTAGGGGGCAGGACTGAAGCTTTCTTT. It translates to CASSLGGRTEAFF.

The chain carries TRBV6-6 and TRBJ1-6; D not certain. The V end was cut by 7 bases, the J end by 8 bases, with 15 bases between. Germline V gene sequence: CDR1 MNHNY, CDR2 SVGAGI (reference sequence). CDR3 length: 14 residues. CDR3: CASTRSRRHSPLHF. CDR3 in DNA: TGTGCCAGCACTAGGTCTCGACGACATTCACCCCTCCACTTT.

This chain joins TRBV4-1 and TRBJ1-1, with D unresolved. There are 14 residues in the CDR3. V was trimmed by 4 bases and J by 4 bases, leaving 13 bases between them. Germline loops: CDR1 MGHRA, CDR2 YSYEKL. CDR3 DNA: TGCGCCAGCAGCCTGTGGCCAGCGGGCACTGAAGCTTTCTTT. Protein: CASSLWPAGTEAFF.

The rearrangement joins TRBV13 to TRBJ2-2; D not certain. CDR3 length: 13 residues. Germline V lookup: CDR1 PRHDT, CDR2 FYEKMQ (reference sequence). Trimming pared 0 bases from V and 5 bases from J, leaving 4 bases between. CDR3 amino acids: CASSLGQTGELFF. CDR3 nucleotides: TGTGCCAGCAGCTTAGGGCAGACCGGGGAGCTGTTTTTT.

This chain uses TRBV2 with TRBJ2-7; 8 bases fit TRBD2. This CDR3 spans 16 amino acids. Germline trimming cut 6 bases from V and 3 bases from J; bases unmatched to any gene: 13. Per the germline V gene, CDR1 is SNHLY and CDR2 is FYNNEI. This CDR3 reads CASSGGAYRSHYEQYF. As DNA, the CDR3 is TGTGCCAGCAGCGGGGGGGCCTATAGATCACACTACGAGCAGTACTTC. The complete variable domain, with remaining parts taken from reference TRBV2 and TRBJ2-7, reads EPEVTQTPSHQVTQMGQEVILRCVPISNHLYFYWYRQILGQKVEFLVSFYNNEISEKSEIFDDQFSVERPDGSNFTLKIRSTKLEDSAMYFCASSGGAYRSHYEQYFGPGTRLTVT.

V gene TRBV5-1 combines with J gene TRBJ2-5; the D gene is possibly TRBD2 (6 bases). CDR3 length equals 15 residues. The germline gives CDR1 SGHRS, CDR2 YFSETQ. The ends were cut back, 4 bases at V and 2 bases at J, with 15 bases in the middle. The CDR3 here is CASSRDKRVQETQYF. CDR3 sequence (DNA): TGCGCCAGCAGCCGGGATAAGCGGGTTCAAGAGACCCAGTACTTC.

The chain couples TRBV4-3 to TRBJ2-5; 7 bases are shared with TRBD2. J gave up 1 base and V 5 bases, and 13 bases lay outside the gene matches. Germline V lookup: CDR1 LGHNA, CDR2 YSLEER. CDR3 length: 17 residues. The CDR3 reads CASSKNRGGGPQETQYF. CDR3 coding DNA: TGCGCCAGCAGCAAAAACCGTGGGGGAGGGCCCCAAGAGACCCAGTACTTC.

The chain couples TRBV5-8 to TRBJ1-1; TRBD1 agrees at 7 bases. The CDR3 totals 14 residues. V was pared by 2 bases and J by 5 bases, with 6 bases of the junction left unmatched. The germline gives CDR1 SGHTS, CDR2 YDEGEE. DNA for the CDR3: TGTGCCAGCAGCTTTACAGGGGTTGGAACTGAAGCTTTCTTT. Translation gives CASSFTGVGTEAFF.

The J gene is TRBJ2-7, the V gene TRBV6-1, with 10 bases that match TRBD1. The CDR3 consists of 15 residues. The V gene end was trimmed by 4 bases and the J gene end by 3 bases; junction bases not matched to a gene: 6. From germline, CDR1 is MNHNS and CDR2 SASEGT. CDR3 sequence reads: CASSAPGQGLYEQYF. Here the CDR3 DNA reads TGTGCCAGCAGTGCCCCGGGACAGGGGCTCTACGAGCAGTACTTC.

V is TRBV1 and J is TRBJ2-3; TRBD2 is taken as the D call from the table, unchecked against the DNA. TRBV1 is listed as a pseudogene. CDR3 length equals 18 residues. The CDR3 reads CTSSQATRTTNSTDTQYF. The CDR3 DNA is TGCACCAGCAGCCAAGCCACCAGGACTACCAATAGCACAGATACGCAGTATTTT.